This passage covers 7 T cell receptor beta chains from one sample sequenced in a study of a mutant IDH1 vaccine in newly diagnosed glioma. Profiling relied on immunoSEQ multiplex PCR, and the TCRdb table lists in-frame clones only, not all of them. The profile shows about 51,000 clones, approximately 78% of them singletons. The time point: week 5, during vaccination. A 20-mer mutant IDH1 peptide at 300 ug was injected subcutaneously with topical imiquimod. Antigens for these TCRs are unknown. Sample: PBMCs, taken from a glioma patient whose treatment included an IDH1 peptide vaccine. The source is a man aged 50-59 years with glioma.

The gene calls are TRBV9 and TRBJ2-6; D gene unclear. The CDR3 consists of 18 residues. V was cut by 0 bases and J by 0 bases, with 13 bases left in between. Germline-derived CDR1 and CDR2 are SGDLS and YYNGEE. CDR3 bases: TGTGCCAGCAGCGTAGCCGGGCTTACTTTCTCTGGGGCCAACGTCCTGACTTTC. Amino acids: CASSVAGLTFSGANVLTF.

The rearrangement links TRBV5-4 to TRBJ1-2; 9 positions match TRBD1. The germline gives CDR1 SGHNT, CDR2 YYREEE (reference sequence). The CDR3 spans 13 residues. J was trimmed by 3 bases and V by 5 bases; bases with no gene match: 2. CDR3 in amino acids: CASRRTGDYGYTF. For the CDR3, the DNA is TGTGCCAGCAGAAGGACAGGGGACTATGGCTACACCTTC.

The chain employs TRBV7-2 and TRBJ2-3; D perhaps matches TRBD2 (5 bases). V lost 5 bases, J lost 2 bases, and 11 bases lay in between. This CDR3 region has 14 residues. Per germline, CDR1 SGHTA and CDR2 FQGNSA. CDR3 bases: TGTGCCAGCAGCCCGGGGATCTACACAGATACGCAGTATTTT. Residues: CASSPGIYTDTQYF.

The chain recombines TRBV2 with TRBJ1-1; D call uncertain. CDR1 is SNHLY and CDR2 is FYNNEI in the germline V gene. The V end was cut by 4 bases, the J end by 1 base, with 7 bases between. This CDR3 spans 13 amino acids. The CDR3 loop reads CASSVYGNTEAFF. Written as DNA, the CDR3 is TGTGCCAGCAGTGTGTACGGGAACACTGAAGCTTTCTTT.

This chain uses TRBV11-2 with TRBJ2-1; D is unresolved. The V gene lost 1 base and the J gene lost 7 bases, with 5 bases spanning the gap. CDR1 is SGHAT and CDR2 is FQNNGV in the germline V gene. CDR3 length: 12 residues. CDR3 coding DNA: TGTGCCAGCAGCTTAGTAGGGAATGAGCAGTTCTTC. Amino acids: CASSLVGNEQFF.

This clone was observed a handful of times. This rearrangement joins TRBV4-3 to TRBJ2-5, with 12 bases identical to TRBD1. The germline CDR1 and CDR2 sequences are LGHNA and YSLEER. The CDR3 is 16 residues long. V lost 4 bases, J lost 4 bases, and 7 bases stayed unmatched. The DNA for the CDR3 is TGCGCCAGCAGCCTAACCGGGACAGGGGGCTTAGAGACCCAGTACTTC. Its translation: CASSLTGTGGLETQYF.

The gene calls are TRBV19 and TRBJ1-3, with D unresolved. The CDR3 covers 15 residues. Germline CDR1 is LNHDA and CDR2 is SQIVND (reference sequence). V gave up 1 base and J gave up 0 bases, with 7 bases separating them. The CDR3 reads CASSIGWTSGNTIYF. Here the CDR3 DNA reads TGTGCCAGTAGTATAGGTTGGACCTCTGGAAACACCATATATTTT.